This T cell receptor (beta chain) comes out of a study of control samples from healthy donors and cancer patients. TCRdb's copy holds only in-frame clones and misses some; the assay was immunoSEQ multiplex PCR. The sample has roughly 100,000 clones; about 89% are singletons. The CDR3 has 12 residues. V gave up 3 bases and J gave up 9 bases, with 11 bases separating them. The chain combines TRBV12-3 or TRBV12-4 with TRBJ1-1, with D possibly TRBD1 on 5 matching bases. The receptor was isolated from a man aged 60-69 years with lung cancer. Sequenced: PBMCs. Here the CDR3 reads CASSFSQGQAFF. The CDR3 DNA is TGTGCCAGCAGTTTCAGTCAGGGTCAAGCTTTCTTT.